This entry is about one T cell receptor (beta chain). These data are taken from a study of cytomegalovirus exposure and HLA in healthy donors. Primers for the PCR totalled 60 Vbeta and 13 Jbeta. Only in-frame clones appear in the TCRdb table, and some are missing; sequencing was by immunoSEQ multiplex PCR. The sample carries roughly 120,000 clones, 74% recorded once. This CDR3 contains 14 residues. Trimming shortened V by 1 base and J by 4 bases, and 10 bases separated the two germline ends. Germline V gene data show CDR1 as SGHTA and CDR2 as FQGNSA. The sequence derives from a middle-aged man in good health and CMV-seropositive. The chain has TRBV7-2 and TRBJ1-2; D unclear. The sequenced material came from PBMCs. For the CDR3, the DNA is TGTGCCAGCAGCTTAGACAGATCTATCTATGGCTACACCTTC. Translating it yields CASSLDRSIYGYTF. Using reference TRBV7-2 and TRBJ1-2 for the parts outside the CDR3, the full variable domain is GAGVSQSPSNKVTEKGKDVELRCDPISGHTALYWYRQSLGQGLEFLIYFQGNSAPDKSGLPSDRFSAERTGGSVSTLTIQRTQQEDSAVYLCASSLDRSIYGYTFGSGTRLTVV.